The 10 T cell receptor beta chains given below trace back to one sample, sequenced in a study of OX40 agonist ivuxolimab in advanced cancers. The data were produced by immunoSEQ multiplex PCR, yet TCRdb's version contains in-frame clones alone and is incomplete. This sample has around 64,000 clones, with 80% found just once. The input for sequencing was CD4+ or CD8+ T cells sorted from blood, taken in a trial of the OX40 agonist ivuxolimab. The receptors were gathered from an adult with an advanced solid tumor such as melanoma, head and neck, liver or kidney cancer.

The CDR3 DNA sequence: TGTGCCACCAGCAGAGGAAGAGGCCCTGGACAGGGATCCAATGAGCAGTTCTTC. Protein sequence: CATSRGRGPGQGSNEQFF. J is TRBJ2-1 and V is TRBV15; 8 bases are shared with TRBD1. CDR3 length: 18 amino acids. CDR1 and CDR2 from the germline V gene are LNHNV and YYDKDF (reference sequence). The V gene end was trimmed by 1 base and the J gene end by 6 bases; junction bases not matched to a gene: 14.

CDR3 coding DNA: TGTGCCAGCAGTGAATCTACAGGGGAAGGTGGCTACACCTTC. Amino acid sequence: CASSESTGEGGYTF. This chain connects TRBV6-1 to TRBJ1-2, with 7 bases aligning to TRBD1. Germline assignment: CDR1 MNHNS and CDR2 SASEGT. Trimming took 2 bases from V and 7 from J; bases not matched to a gene: 7. This CDR3 is built from 14 residues.

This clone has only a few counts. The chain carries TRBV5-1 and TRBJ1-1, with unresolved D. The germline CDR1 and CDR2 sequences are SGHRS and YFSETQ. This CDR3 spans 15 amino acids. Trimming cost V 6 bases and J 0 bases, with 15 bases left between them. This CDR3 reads CASTSPESMNTEAFF. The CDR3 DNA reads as TGCGCCAGCACGTCGCCAGAATCCATGAACACTGAAGCTTTCTTT.

As DNA, the CDR3 is TGTGCCAGCAGTGCATACTTCAGGGGAAGGTCCTACAATGAGCAGTTCTTC. This sequence encodes CASSAYFRGRSYNEQFF. The chain is built from TRBV25-1 and TRBJ2-1; D possibly corresponds to TRBD1 (6 bases). This CDR3 comprises 17 residues. The germline CDR1 and CDR2 sequences are MGHDK and SYGVNS. The V gene lost 4 bases and the J gene lost 1 base, with 17 bases spanning the gap.

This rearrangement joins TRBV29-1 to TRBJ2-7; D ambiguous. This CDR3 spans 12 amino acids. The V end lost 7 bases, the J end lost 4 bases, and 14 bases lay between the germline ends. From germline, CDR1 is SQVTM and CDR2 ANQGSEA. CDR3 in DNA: TGCAGCGCCATGACCGGATCTTACGAGCAGTACTTC. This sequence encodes CSAMTGSYEQYF.

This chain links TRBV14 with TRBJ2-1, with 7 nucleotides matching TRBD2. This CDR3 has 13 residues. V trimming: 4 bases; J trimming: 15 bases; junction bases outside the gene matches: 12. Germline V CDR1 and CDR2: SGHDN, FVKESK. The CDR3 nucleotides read TGTGCCAGCAGCCTGGGAGGGAGCAGCCCCGGGTTCTTC. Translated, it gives CASSLGGSSPGFF.

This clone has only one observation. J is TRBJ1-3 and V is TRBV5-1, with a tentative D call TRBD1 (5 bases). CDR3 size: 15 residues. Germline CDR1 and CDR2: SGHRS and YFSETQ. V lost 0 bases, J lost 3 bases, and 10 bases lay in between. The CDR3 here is CASSLAAGFGNTIYF. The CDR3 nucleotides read TGCGCCAGCAGCTTGGCGGCAGGGTTTGGAAACACCATATATTTT.

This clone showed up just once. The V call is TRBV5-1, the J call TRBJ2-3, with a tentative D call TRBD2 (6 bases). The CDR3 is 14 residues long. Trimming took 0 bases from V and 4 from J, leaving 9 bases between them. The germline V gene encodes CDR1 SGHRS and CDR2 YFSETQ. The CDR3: CASSLVGGSDTQYF. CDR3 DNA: TGCGCCAGCAGCTTGGTGGGGGGATCAGATACGCAGTATTTT.

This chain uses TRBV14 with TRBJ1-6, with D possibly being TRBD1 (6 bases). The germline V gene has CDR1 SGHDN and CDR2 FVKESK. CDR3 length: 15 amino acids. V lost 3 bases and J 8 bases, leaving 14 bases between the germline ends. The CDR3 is CASSHLRGGDSPLHF. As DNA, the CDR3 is TGTGCCAGCAGCCACCTTCGAGGGGGTGATTCACCCCTCCACTTT.

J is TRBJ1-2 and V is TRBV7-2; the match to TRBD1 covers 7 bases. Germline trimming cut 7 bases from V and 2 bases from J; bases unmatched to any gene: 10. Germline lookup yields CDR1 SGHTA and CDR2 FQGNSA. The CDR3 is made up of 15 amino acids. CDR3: CASTISQGVNYGYTF. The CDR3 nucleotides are TGTGCCAGCACCATTTCCCAGGGGGTGAACTATGGCTACACCTTC.